The 10 T cell receptor beta chains reported below all come from one sample, sequenced in a study of cytotoxic CD8 clonotypes in ibrutinib-treated CLL. Sequencing used immunoSEQ multiplex PCR; TCRdb keeps in-frame clones, though not all of them. The data hold 11,000 or so clones, with 79% observed a single time. Sequenced here: PBMCs, sampled at disease progression, from a patient treated with ibrutinib. All receptors come from a human donor with chronic lymphocytic leukemia.

The V call is TRBV4-1, the J call TRBJ1-2; the D gene is possibly TRBD1 (6 bases). CDR3 size: 18 residues. The germline CDR1 and CDR2 sequences are MGHRA and YSYEKL. V lost 4 bases to trimming and J lost 1 base, with 22 bases between them. CDR3 in DNA: TGCGCCAGCAGCCCCCTGGGTCAGGGGAGGTCCTTTAACTATGGCTACACCTTC. As protein: CASSPLGQGRSFNYGYTF.

As regards this clone: One end of the junction varies from germline; a read error may be responsible. The chain is built from TRBV14 and TRBJ1-1; D is uncertain. CDR1 and CDR2 from the germline V gene are SGHDN and FVKESK. The CDR3 is made up of 14 amino acids. CDR3 in amino acids: CAGSHFRGGTEAFF. In DNA, the CDR3 is TGTGCCGGCAGCCATTTTCGGGGAGGCACTGAAGCTTTCTTT.

The rearrangement links TRBV4-2 to TRBJ2-3, with 7 bases lining up with TRBD2. CDR1 is LGHNA and CDR2 is YNFKEQ in the germline V gene. CDR3 length: 16 amino acids. Unmatched junction bases numbered 7, after V lost 0 bases and J lost 4 bases. The CDR3 DNA is TGTGCCAGCAGCCAAGAATGGCGGGAGACCGCAGATACGCAGTATTTT. It encodes CASSQEWRETADTQYF.

There are a few counts of this clone. V gene TRBV19 combines with J gene TRBJ2-3, with D tentatively TRBD1 or TRBD2 (6 bases each). The CDR3 spans 13 residues. CDR1 is LNHDA and CDR2 is SQIVND in the germline V gene (reference sequence). Deletions cut 10 bases from V and 4 bases from J, with 15 bases between. The CDR3 here is CATSAGGADTQYF. As DNA, the CDR3 is TGTGCCACCTCTGCCGGGGGCGCAGATACGCAGTATTTT.

By share of the sample, this clone is medium-sized. The chain couples TRBV20-1 to TRBJ1-4; D not resolved. The germline V and J ends were trimmed by 7 bases and 5 bases, with 8 bases remaining between them. Germline CDR1 reads DFQATT; CDR2 reads SNEGSKA (reference sequence). CDR3 length: 11 amino acids. This CDR3 reads CSGVGNEKLFF. The CDR3 DNA sequence: TGCAGTGGTGTTGGGAATGAAAAACTGTTTTTT.

The V call is TRBV7-9, the J call TRBJ1-3; D is uncertain. Germline V gene data show CDR1 as SEHNR and CDR2 as FQNEAQ (reference sequence). The V end lost 7 bases, the J end lost 4 bases, and 20 bases lay between the germline ends. This CDR3 region has 16 residues. CDR3: CASTPDRSLGGNTIYF. In nucleotides, the CDR3 is TGTGCCAGCACCCCCGACCGGTCCCTGGGGGGAAACACCATATATTTT.

The chain is built from TRBV30 and TRBJ2-5, with D perhaps TRBD2 (5 bases). CDR1 GTSNPN and CDR2 SVGIG come from the germline V gene (reference sequence). Trimming cost V 7 bases and J 3 bases, with 24 bases left between them. CDR3 length: 16 residues. The DNA of the CDR3 is TGTGCCTCCGACCGGTTGAGGGAGCGGACGAAAGAGACCCAGTACTTC. Translation: CASDRLRERTKETQYF.

V usage is TRBV5-1 and J usage is TRBJ2-3; D is unresolved. This CDR3 is 14 amino acids long. Trimming removed 0 bases at V and 2 bases at J, with 7 bases between. Germline lookup yields CDR1 SGHRS and CDR2 YFSETQ. The CDR3 reads CASSLDQVTDTQYF. The CDR3 DNA reads as TGCGCCAGCAGCTTGGATCAGGTCACAGATACGCAGTATTTT.

The chain links TRBV7-9 to TRBJ1-4; 8 nucleotides agree with TRBD1. Per germline, CDR1 SEHNR and CDR2 FQNEAQ (reference sequence). The trim removed 5 bases at V and 0 bases at J, leaving 5 bases unmatched. This CDR3 region has 16 residues. CDR3 DNA: TGTGCCAGCAGCCCAGGACAGGGAGCAACTAATGAAAAACTGTTTTTT. Translated, it gives CASSPGQGATNEKLFF.

By sample share, this clone is medium-sized. This chain joins TRBV11-2 and TRBJ2-3; 11 nucleotides agree with TRBD2. The germline CDR1 and CDR2 sequences are SGHAT and FQNNGV. Trimming cost V 2 bases and J 1 base; bases outside gene matches: 2. The length of the CDR3 is 16 residues. CDR3 residues: CASSLSLAGGTDTQYF. CDR3 DNA sequence: TGTGCCAGCAGCTTATCACTAGCGGGGGGCACAGATACGCAGTATTTT.